The next 2 T cell receptor beta chains were all read from a single sample in a study of blood T cell repertoires in COVID-19. The assay was immunoSEQ multiplex PCR, and TCRdb's table has in-frame clones only and misses some. The repertoire has some 160,000 clones, approximately 88% of them found once; the top ten carry approximately 3%. Sequenced sample: peripheral blood. The receptors come from a man aged 55-75 years with acute or convalescent COVID-19.

V and J are TRBV6-2 or TRBV6-3 and TRBJ1-1, with TRBD1 as a possible D gene (6 bases). This CDR3 has 17 residues. Germline loops: CDR1 MNHEY, CDR2 SVGEGT. Trimming shortened V by 0 bases and J by 4 bases, and 18 bases separated the two germline ends. CDR3 DNA: TGTGCCAGCAGTTACTCGACTGGGTACGGGGGGGCCACTGAAGCTTTCTTT. Protein: CASSYSTGYGGATEAFF.

This chain joins TRBV5-1 and TRBJ2-1; 11 bases are shared with TRBD2. Germline loops: CDR1 SGHRS, CDR2 YFSETQ. CDR3 length: 15 residues. Losses at the gene ends were 2 bases for V and 6 bases for J; bases not matched to a gene: 4. The CDR3 protein is CASSFSSGGANEQFF. CDR3 bases: TGCGCCAGCAGCTTTAGTAGCGGGGGGGCCAATGAGCAGTTCTTC. The complete variable domain, with remaining parts taken from reference TRBV5-1 and TRBJ2-1, reads KAGVTQTPRYLIKTRGQQVTLSCSPISGHRSVSWYQQTPGQGLQFLFEYFSETQRNKGNFPGRFSGRQFSNSRSEMNVSTLELGDSALYLCASSFSSGGANEQFFGPGTRLTVL.